This TCR beta chain was sequenced during a study of cytomegalovirus exposure and HLA in healthy donors. All the people who gave samples were healthy bone marrow donors. V lost 1 base, J lost 4 bases, and 4 bases stayed unmatched. This CDR3 has 15 residues. Germline assignment: CDR1 LNHNV and CDR2 YYDKDF (reference sequence). Amplification used 60 Vbeta primers and 13 Jbeta primers. The repertoire was sequenced with immunoSEQ multiplex PCR; TCRdb's copy has only in-frame clones and lacks some. Of 200,000 to 250,000 clones in the sample, approximately 78% were seen once. The study, taken as a whole, reports: By a later analysis, the bulk of CMV-associated TCR beta chains appeared HLA-restricted. When analyzed later, a missense DCLRE1C variant was found to be linked to TCR beta V- and J-gene trimming.

Concerning this clone: The antigen remains unidentified.

Sequencing was carried out using PBMCs. V is TRBV15 and J is TRBJ2-1; 7 bases match TRBD1. This receptor was obtained from a boy younger than 18 in good health and CMV-seronegative. The CDR3 here is CATSRGQGSYNEQFF. Written as DNA, the CDR3 is TGTGCCACCAGCAGAGGACAGGGTTCGTACAATGAGCAGTTCTTC.